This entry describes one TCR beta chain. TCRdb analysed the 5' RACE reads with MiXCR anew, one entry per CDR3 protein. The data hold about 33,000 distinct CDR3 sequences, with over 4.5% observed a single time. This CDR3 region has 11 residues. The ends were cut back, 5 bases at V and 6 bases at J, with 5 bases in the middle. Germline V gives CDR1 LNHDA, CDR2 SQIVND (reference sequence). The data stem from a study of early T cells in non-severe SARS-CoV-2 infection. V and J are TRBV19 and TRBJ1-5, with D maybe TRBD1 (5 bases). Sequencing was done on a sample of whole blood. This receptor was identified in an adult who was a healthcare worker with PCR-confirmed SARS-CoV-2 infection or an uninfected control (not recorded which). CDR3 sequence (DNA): TGTGCCAGTAGTCAGGGTCAGCCCCAGCATTTT. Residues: CASSQGQPQHF.